The sequence of this T cell receptor beta chain was determined in a study of cytomegalovirus exposure and HLA in healthy donors. Whole-study context: Out of approximately 170 million T cells, an earlier analysis found fewer than 140 million unique TCR beta sequences in total. Study-wide points: Later on, a genetic analysis was performed. It linked a missense variant in DCLRE1C with V- and J-gene trimming of TCR beta. TCR beta sequences numbering more than 15,000 were associated with HLA alleles at 0.05 false discovery rate in a later analysis.

This clone was observed a single time. Its antigen is as yet unknown. Looked up from germline, CDR1 is SGHTA and CDR2 is FQGNSA. The trim removed 5 bases at V and 3 bases at J, leaving 4 bases unmatched. This CDR3 is built from 16 residues. PCR employed 60 Vbeta and 13 Jbeta primers. Assay: immunoSEQ multiplex PCR; the TCRdb copy retains only in-frame clones and omits some. The sample consists of tens of thousands of clones, about three quarters of them appearing once. This clonotype was sampled from a woman in her thirties or forties in good health and CMV-seropositive. The chain recombines TRBV7-2 with TRBJ2-2, with 12 bases aligning to TRBD2. Sample: PBMCs. The CDR3 nucleotides are TGTGCCAGCAGCGTGACTAGCGGGGGCCACACCGGGGAGCTGTTTTTT. Its protein is CASSVTSGGHTGELFF.